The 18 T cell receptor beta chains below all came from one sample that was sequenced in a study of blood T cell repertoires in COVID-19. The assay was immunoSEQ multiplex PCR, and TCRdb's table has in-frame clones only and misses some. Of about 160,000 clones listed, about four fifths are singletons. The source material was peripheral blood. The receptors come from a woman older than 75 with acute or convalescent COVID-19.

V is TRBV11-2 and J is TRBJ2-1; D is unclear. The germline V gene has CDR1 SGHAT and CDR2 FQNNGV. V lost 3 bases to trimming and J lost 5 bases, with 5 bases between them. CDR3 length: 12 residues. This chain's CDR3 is CASSLGHNEQFF. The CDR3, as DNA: TGTGCCAGCAGCTTGGGCCACAATGAGCAGTTCTTC.

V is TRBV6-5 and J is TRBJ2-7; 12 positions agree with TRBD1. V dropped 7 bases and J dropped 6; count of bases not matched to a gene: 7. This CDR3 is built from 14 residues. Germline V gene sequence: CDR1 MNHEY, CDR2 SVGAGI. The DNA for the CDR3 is TGTGCCAGCAATAGGGGACAGGGGGCGGGCGAGCAGTACTTC. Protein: CASNRGQGAGEQYF.

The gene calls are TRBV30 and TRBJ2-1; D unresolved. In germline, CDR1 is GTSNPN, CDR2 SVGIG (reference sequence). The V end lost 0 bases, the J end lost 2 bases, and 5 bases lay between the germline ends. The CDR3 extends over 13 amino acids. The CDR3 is CAWSVSAYNEQFF. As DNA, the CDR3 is TGTGCCTGGAGTGTATCCGCCTACAATGAGCAGTTCTTC.

The chain's CDR3 is CASVVGAEQFF. DNA of the CDR3: TGTGCCAGTGTGGTAGGGGCTGAGCAGTTCTTC. This chain joins TRBV2 and TRBJ2-1; a possible D gene is TRBD1 (5 bases). Germline values: CDR1 SNHLY, CDR2 FYNNEI. The CDR3 extends over 11 amino acids. The V end lost 9 bases, the J end lost 9 bases, and 12 bases lay between the germline ends.

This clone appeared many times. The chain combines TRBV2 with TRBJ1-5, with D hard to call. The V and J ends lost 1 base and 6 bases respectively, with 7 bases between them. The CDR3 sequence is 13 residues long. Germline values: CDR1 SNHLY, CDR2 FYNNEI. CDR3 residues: CASSEGPRQPQHF. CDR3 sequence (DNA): TGTGCCAGCAGTGAAGGGCCTCGTCAGCCCCAGCATTTT.

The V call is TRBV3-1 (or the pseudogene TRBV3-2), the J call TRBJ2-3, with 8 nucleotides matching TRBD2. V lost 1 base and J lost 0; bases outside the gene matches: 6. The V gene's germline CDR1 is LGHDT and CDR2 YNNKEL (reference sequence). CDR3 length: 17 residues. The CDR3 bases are TGTGCCAGCAGCCAAGCTGGGCGGGGGGCTAGCACAGATACGCAGTATTTT. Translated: CASSQAGRGASTDTQYF.

This chain's CDR3 is CASRTPKDSYNEQFF. CDR3 nucleotide sequence: TGTGCCAGCAGAACACCAAAAGACTCCTACAATGAGCAGTTCTTC. The rearrangement links TRBV11-2 to TRBJ2-1; unclear D gene. Trimming removed 6 bases from V and 0 bases from J, with 12 bases in between. From germline, CDR1 is SGHAT and CDR2 FQNNGV. The CDR3 loop spans 15 amino acids. The full variable domain, rest sourced from reference TRBV11-2 and TRBJ2-1, is EAGVAQSPRYKIIEKRQSVAFWCNPISGHATLYWYQQILGQGPKLLIQFQNNGVVDDSQLPKDRFSAERLKGVDSTLKIQPAKLEDSAVYLCASRTPKDSYNEQFFGPGTRLTVL.

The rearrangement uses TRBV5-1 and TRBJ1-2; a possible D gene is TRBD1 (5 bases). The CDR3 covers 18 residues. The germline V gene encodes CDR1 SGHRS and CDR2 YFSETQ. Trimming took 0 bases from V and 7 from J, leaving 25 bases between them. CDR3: CASSLAGFGGKFDRGYTF. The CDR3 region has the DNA TGCGCCAGCAGCTTGGCCGGCTTCGGGGGGAAATTTGATCGTGGCTACACCTTC.

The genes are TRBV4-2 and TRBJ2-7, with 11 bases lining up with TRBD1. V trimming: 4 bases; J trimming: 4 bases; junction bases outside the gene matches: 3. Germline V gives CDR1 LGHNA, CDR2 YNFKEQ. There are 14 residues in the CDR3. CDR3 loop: CASSRGQGAYEQYF. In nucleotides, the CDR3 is TGTGCCAGCAGCCGAGGACAGGGGGCTTACGAGCAGTACTTC.

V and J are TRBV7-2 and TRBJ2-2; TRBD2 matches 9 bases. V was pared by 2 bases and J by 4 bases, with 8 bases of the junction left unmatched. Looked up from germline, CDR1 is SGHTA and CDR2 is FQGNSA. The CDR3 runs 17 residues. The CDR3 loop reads CASSLLRLAGTTGELFF. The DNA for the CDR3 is TGTGCCAGCAGCTTATTAAGGCTAGCGGGAACCACCGGGGAGCTGTTTTTT.

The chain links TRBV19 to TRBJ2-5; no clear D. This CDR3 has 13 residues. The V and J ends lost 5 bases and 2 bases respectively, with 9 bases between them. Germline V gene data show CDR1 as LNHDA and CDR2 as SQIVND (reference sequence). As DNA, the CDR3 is TGTGCCAGTAGTCCTGACAATCAAGAGACCCAGTACTTC. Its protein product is CASSPDNQETQYF.

The CDR3 DNA follows: TGCGCCAGCAGCCCGGGACCCGGAGGGGATCAGCCCCAGCATTTT. This translates into CASSPGPGGDQPQHF. This rearrangement joins TRBV5-1 to TRBJ1-5; the D gene is possibly TRBD1 (5 bases). CDR1 is SGHRS, CDR2 YFSETQ, per germline. CDR3 length: 15 amino acids. Trimming removed 4 bases from V and 5 bases from J, with 16 bases in between.

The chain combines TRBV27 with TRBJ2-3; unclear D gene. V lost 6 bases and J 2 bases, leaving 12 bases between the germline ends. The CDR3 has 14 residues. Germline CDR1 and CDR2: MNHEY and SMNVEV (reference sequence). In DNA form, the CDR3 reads TGTGCCAGCAGCCGCGCCCAGGCCACAGATACGCAGTATTTT. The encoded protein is CASSRAQATDTQYF.

For the CDR3, the DNA is TGTGCCAGCAGCTTAGCGCTGGGACAGAGCACTGAAGCTTTCTTT. It codes for CASSLALGQSTEAFF. The rearrangement links TRBV7-2 to TRBJ1-1, with 7 positions matching TRBD1. Germline CDR1 is SGHTA and CDR2 is FQGNSA. CDR3 length equals 15 residues. The V segment lost 0 bases and the J segment 4 bases; nucleotides outside the gene matches: 5.

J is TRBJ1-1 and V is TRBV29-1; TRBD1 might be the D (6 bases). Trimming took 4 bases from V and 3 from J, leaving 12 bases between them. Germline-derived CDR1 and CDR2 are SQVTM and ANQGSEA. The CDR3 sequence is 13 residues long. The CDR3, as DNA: TGCAGCGTTGGGGGGCAGGGGTACACTGAAGCTTTCTTT. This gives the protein CSVGGQGYTEAFF.

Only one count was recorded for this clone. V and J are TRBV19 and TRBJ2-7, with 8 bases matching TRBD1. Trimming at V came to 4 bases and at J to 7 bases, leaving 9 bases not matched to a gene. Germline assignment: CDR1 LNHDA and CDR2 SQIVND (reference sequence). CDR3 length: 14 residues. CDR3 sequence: CASSNQGALGEQYF. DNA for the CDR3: TGTGCCAGTAGTAACCAGGGGGCTTTGGGGGAGCAGTACTTC.

This CDR3 reads CASRVSGYNEQFF. CDR3 nucleotides: TGCGCCAGCAGAGTTAGCGGTTACAATGAGCAGTTCTTC. V is TRBV5-1 and J is TRBJ2-1; D perhaps matches TRBD2 (6 bases). Germline loops: CDR1 SGHRS, CDR2 YFSETQ. The CDR3 covers 13 residues. V shed 5 bases and J shed 4 bases, with 10 bases lying between them.

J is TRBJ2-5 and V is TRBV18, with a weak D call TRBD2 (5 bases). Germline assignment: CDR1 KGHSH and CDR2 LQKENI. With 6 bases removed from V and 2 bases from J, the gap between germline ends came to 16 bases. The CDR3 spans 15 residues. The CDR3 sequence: CASSPRRTPQETQYF. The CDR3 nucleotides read TGTGCCAGCTCGCCCCGGAGGACTCCACAAGAGACCCAGTACTTC.